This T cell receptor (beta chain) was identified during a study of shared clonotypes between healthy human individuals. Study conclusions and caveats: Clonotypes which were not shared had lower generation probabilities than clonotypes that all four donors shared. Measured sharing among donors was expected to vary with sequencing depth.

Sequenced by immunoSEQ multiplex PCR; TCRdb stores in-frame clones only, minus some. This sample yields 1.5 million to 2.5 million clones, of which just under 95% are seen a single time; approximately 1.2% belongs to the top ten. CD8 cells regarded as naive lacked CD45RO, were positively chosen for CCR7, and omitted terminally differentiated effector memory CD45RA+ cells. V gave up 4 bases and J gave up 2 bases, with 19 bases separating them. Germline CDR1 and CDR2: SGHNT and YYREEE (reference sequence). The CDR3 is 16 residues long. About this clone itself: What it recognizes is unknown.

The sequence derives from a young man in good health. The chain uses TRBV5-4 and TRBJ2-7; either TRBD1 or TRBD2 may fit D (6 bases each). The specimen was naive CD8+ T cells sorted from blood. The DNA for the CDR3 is TGTGCCAGCAGCCCCACCTGGGGGGCGGCCACCTACGAGCAGTACTTC. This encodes CASSPTWGAATYEQYF.